The text below deals with one TCR beta chain. This specimen belongs to a study of shared clonotypes between healthy human individuals. Genomic DNA from each subset was divided evenly over several immunoSEQ plates. The table came from immunoSEQ multiplex PCR; TCRdb's copy has only in-frame clones and leaves some out. The sample holds about 1,500,000 clones; around 97% are singletons and the top ten take approximately 1.1%. CDR1 is SNHLY and CDR2 is FYNNEI in the germline V gene. CDR3 length: 15 residues. V gave up 3 bases and J gave up 4 bases; unmatched junction bases: 5. The gene calls are TRBV2 and TRBJ2-3, with 9 bases matching TRBD2. Sample: naive CD4+ T cells sorted from blood. This sample's subset: CD45RA+ positively selected. The TCR sequence derives from a man aged 25-45 years in good health. CDR3 coding DNA: TGTGCCAGCAGTGAGGTTGGCGGGAGGGCAGATACGCAGTATTTT. This translates into CASSEVGGRADTQYF. The whole variable domain, filled in from reference TRBV2 and TRBJ2-3, reads EPEVTQTPSHQVTQMGQEVILRCVPISNHLYFYWYRQILGQKVEFLVSFYNNEISEKSEIFDDQFSVERPDGSNFTLKIRSTKLEDSAMYFCASSEVGGRADTQYFGPGTRLTVL.